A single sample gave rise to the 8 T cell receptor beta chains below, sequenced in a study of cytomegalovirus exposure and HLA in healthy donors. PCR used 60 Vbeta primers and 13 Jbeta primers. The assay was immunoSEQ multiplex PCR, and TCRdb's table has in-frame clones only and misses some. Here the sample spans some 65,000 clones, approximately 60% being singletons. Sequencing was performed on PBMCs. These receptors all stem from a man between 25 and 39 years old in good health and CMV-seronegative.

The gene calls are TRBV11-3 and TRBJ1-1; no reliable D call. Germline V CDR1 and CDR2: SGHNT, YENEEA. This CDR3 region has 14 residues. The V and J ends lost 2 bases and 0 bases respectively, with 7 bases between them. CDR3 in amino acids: CASSLSGMNTEAFF. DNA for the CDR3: TGTGCCAGCAGCTTATCGGGGATGAACACTGAAGCTTTCTTT.

Written as DNA, the CDR3 is TGTGCCAGCCACCCTGGGGGCCGCACCCATCAGCCCCAGCATTTT. Translated: CASHPGGRTHQPQHF. The J gene is TRBJ1-5, the V gene TRBV5-8; D perhaps matches TRBD1 (6 bases). CDR1 SGHTS and CDR2 YDEGEE come from the germline V gene. The CDR3 runs 15 residues. The ends were cut back, 7 bases at V and 5 bases at J, with 19 bases in the middle.

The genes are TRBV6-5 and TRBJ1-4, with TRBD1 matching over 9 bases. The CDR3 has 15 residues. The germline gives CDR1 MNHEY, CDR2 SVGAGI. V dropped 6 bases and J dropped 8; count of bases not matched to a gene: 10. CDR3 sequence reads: CASSRTTGGSEKLFF. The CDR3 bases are TGTGCCAGCAGCCGGACGACAGGGGGAAGCGAAAAACTGTTTTTT.

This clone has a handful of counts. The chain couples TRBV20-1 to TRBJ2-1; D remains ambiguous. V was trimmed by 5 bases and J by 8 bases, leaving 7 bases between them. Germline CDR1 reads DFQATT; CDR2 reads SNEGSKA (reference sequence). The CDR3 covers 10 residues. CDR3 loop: CSARVDEQFF. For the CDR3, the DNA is TGCAGTGCTCGGGTTGATGAGCAGTTCTTC.

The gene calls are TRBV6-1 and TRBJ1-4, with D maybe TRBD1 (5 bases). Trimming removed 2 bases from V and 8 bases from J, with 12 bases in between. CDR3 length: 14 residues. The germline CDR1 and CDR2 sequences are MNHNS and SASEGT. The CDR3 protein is CASSELRGLEKLFF. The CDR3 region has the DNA TGTGCCAGCAGTGAATTACGGGGACTCGAAAAACTGTTTTTT.

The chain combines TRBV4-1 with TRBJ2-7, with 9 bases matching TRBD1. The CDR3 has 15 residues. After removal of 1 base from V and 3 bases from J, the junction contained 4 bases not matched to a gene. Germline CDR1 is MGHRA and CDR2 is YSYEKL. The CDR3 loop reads CASSQGDRADYEQYF. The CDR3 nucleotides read TGCGCCAGCAGCCAAGGGGACAGGGCCGACTACGAGCAGTACTTC.

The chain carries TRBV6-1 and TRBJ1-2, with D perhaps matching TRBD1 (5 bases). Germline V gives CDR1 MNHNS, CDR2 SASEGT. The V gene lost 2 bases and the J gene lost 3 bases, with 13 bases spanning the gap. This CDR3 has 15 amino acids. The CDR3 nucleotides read TGTGCCAGCAGTGAATGGGGCCGGGCCTACTATGGCTACACCTTC. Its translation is CASSEWGRAYYGYTF.

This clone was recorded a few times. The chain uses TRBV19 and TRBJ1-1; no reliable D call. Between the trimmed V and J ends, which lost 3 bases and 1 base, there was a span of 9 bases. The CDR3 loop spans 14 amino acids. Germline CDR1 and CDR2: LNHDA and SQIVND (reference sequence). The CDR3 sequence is CASSISTANTEAFF. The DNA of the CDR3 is TGTGCCAGTAGTATCTCCACAGCGAACACTGAAGCTTTCTTT.